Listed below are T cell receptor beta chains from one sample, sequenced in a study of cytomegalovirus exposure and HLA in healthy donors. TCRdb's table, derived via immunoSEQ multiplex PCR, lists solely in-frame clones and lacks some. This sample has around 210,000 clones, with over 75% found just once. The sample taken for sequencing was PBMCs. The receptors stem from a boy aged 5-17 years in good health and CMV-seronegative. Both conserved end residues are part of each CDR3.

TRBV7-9,CASSQQPGGYTF
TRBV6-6,CASSYSGGDSPLHF
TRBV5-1,CASSANVGGTQYF
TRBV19,CASSIGALREKLFF
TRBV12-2,CASRFIGQGRVPATQYF
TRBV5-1,CASHLAEQETQYF
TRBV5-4,CASSVDSSNTEAFF
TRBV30,CAWSGGRYGTEQFF
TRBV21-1,CASSKGTSGRASSYNEQFF
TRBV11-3,CASSVGRGTDTQYF
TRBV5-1,CASSLERGDYEQYF
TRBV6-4,CASSEGQVMNTEAFF
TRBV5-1,CASSLLPGDLQYF
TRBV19,CASSYGGSGQPQHF
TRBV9,CASSPGGAAYNEQFF
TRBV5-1,CASSSAGYTEAFF
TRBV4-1,CASSQGRTSGSTDTQYF
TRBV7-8,CASSSAYSYEQYF
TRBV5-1,CASSPGGGRSSNYGYTF
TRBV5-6,CASSDPTIYYGYTF
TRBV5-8,CASSSRGRSAFF
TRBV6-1,CASSEALGRYSNQPQHF
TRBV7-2,CASSYRGGSYNEQFF